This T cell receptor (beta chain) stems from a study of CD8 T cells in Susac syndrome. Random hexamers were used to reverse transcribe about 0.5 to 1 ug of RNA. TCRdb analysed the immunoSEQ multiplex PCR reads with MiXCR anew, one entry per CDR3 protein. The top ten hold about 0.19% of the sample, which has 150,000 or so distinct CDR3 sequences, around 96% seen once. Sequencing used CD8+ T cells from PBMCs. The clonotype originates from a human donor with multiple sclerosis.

The CDR3 reads CSVENRMGHNEQFF. The CDR3 nucleotides read TGCAGCGTTGAGAACAGAATGGGGCACAATGAGCAGTTCTTC. The chain links TRBV29-1 to TRBJ2-1, with a tentative D call TRBD1 (5 bases). CDR3 length equals 14 residues. V lost 3 bases to trimming and J lost 5 bases, with 14 bases between them. CDR1 and CDR2 from the germline V gene are SQVTM and ANQGSEA.